The 14 T cell receptor beta chains listed next were all sequenced from one sample in a study of metastatic and nonmetastatic thyroid tumors. TCRdb re-called the PCR reads through MiXCR. The table records about 92,000 clones, 15% of them present only once. All patients were untreated before thyroid surgery. The sample taken for sequencing was blood. These receptor sequences come from a female donor with papillary thyroid cancer or a benign thyroid nodule (not recorded which). Some clones in this sample may be carry-over from other donors' samples.

As for this clone: With a much larger clone just one base away, this may be a read error. The V call is TRBV9, the J call TRBJ1-3, with a tentative D call TRBD1 (6 bases). CDR3 length: 15 residues. Per germline, CDR1 SGDLS and CDR2 YYNGEE. V was shortened by 3 bases and J by 4 bases, with 14 bases between the two germline ends. CDR3 DNA sequence: TGTGCCAGCAGCGGGCACAGGGTGCCCGGAAACACCATATATTTT. Amino acid sequence: CASSGHRVPGNTIYF.

Of note for this clone: One end of the junction fails to match germline, which may point to a read error. This CDR3 is CASSLGAGAAPETQYF. The CDR3 DNA is TGTGCTAGCAGCTTGGGGGCGGGGGCCGCCCCAGAGACCCAGTACTTC. This rearrangement joins TRBV7-7 to TRBJ2-5, with D maybe TRBD2 (7 bases). Per the germline V gene, CDR1 is SSHAT and CDR2 is FNYEAQ (reference sequence). This CDR3 spans 16 amino acids.

This clone was observed at least ten times. The chain recombines TRBV4-2 with TRBJ1-6; D possibly corresponds to TRBD1 (6 bases). CDR1 is LGHNA, CDR2 YNFKEQ, per germline. This CDR3 spans 17 amino acids. The V gene lost 1 base and the J gene lost 7 bases, with 17 bases spanning the gap. CDR3 residues: CASSQVAVGQLNSPLHF. The CDR3 coding sequence is TGTGCCAGCAGCCAAGTGGCAGTTGGACAGTTAAATTCACCCCTCCACTTT.

Ten or more counts support this clone. The chain carries TRBV11-3 and TRBJ2-3, with TRBD2 identical over 8 bases. The J segment lost 2 bases and the V segment lost 2 bases, leaving 6 bases of the junction unmatched. The CDR3 length is 16 residues. CDR1 is SGHNT and CDR2 is YENEEA in the germline V gene. CDR3 protein: CASSLTAGVYTDTQYF. The CDR3 DNA follows: TGTGCCAGCAGCTTAACAGCGGGAGTCTACACAGATACGCAGTATTTT.

This clone was seen ten or more times. The chain links TRBV27 to TRBJ1-6; 7 nucleotides align to TRBD1. The CDR3 totals 16 residues. Germline V CDR1 and CDR2: MNHEY, SMNVEV (reference sequence). J was trimmed by 7 bases and V by 2 bases; bases with no gene match: 8. Written as DNA, the CDR3 is TGTGCCAGCAGTTTACGAGGAGGGACAGTCAATTCACCCCTCCACTTT. It translates to CASSLRGGTVNSPLHF.

This clone was seen many times. The chain has TRBV5-6 and TRBJ1-3, with D possibly being TRBD1 (6 bases). Per germline, CDR1 SGHDT and CDR2 YYEEEE. The CDR3 is 14 amino acids. V gave up 4 bases and J gave up 2 bases, with 10 bases separating them. This CDR3 is CASSRTVTGNTIYF. Written as DNA, the CDR3 is TGTGCCAGCAGCAGGACAGTTACTGGAAACACCATATATTTT.

In its sample, this clone was seen many times. This chain joins TRBV28 and TRBJ2-5, with 10 bases lining up with TRBD2. CDR3 length equals 17 residues. The V and J ends lost 3 bases and 3 bases, in that order; junction bases with no gene match: 10. Germline V gene lookup returns CDR1 MDHEN and CDR2 SYDVKM. CDR3 DNA sequence: TGTGCCAGCAGTTTTGCCAGCGGGGGGGCGTATGAAGAGACCCAGTACTTC. Amino acids: CASSFASGGAYEETQYF.

Ten or more counts support this clone. The same CDR3 arises from other DNA sequences in this sample as well. J is TRBJ2-1 and V is TRBV19; TRBD2 aligns across 15 bases. Germline CDR1 LNHDA, CDR2 SQIVND (reference sequence). The CDR3 sequence is 16 residues long. Trimming cost V 7 bases and J 7 bases; bases outside gene matches: 8. DNA for the CDR3: TGTGCCAGTACCACATTAGGGACTAGCGGGGGGAATGAGCAGTTCTTC. Translating it yields CASTTLGTSGGNEQFF.

This clone was seen ten or more times. It may be a read error: a sequence one base away is much more abundant. J is TRBJ2-7 and V is TRBV28; unclear D gene. Germline CDR1 reads MDHEN; CDR2 reads SYDVKM. This CDR3 is built from 11 residues. The CDR3 nucleotides are TGTGCCAGCGGTTTGGTTTACGAGCAGTACTTC. This translates into CASGLVYEQYF. The variable domain in full, with the rest retrieved from reference TRBV28 and TRBJ2-7, is DVKVTQSSRYLVKRTGEKVFLECVQDMDHENMFWYRQDPGLGLRLIYFSYDVKMKEKGDIPEGYSVSREKKERFSLILESASTNQTSMYLCASGLVYEQYFGPGTRLTVT.

Comments on this clone: The same CDR3 is also encoded by other DNA sequences in this sample. The rearrangement links TRBV4-2 to TRBJ2-2, with D possibly being TRBD2 (6 bases). CDR1 and CDR2 (germline): LGHNA, YNFKEQ. The CDR3 consists of 18 residues. With 10 bases removed from V and 1 base from J, the gap between germline ends came to 25 bases. This chain's CDR3 is CATGAAGTRIRNTGELFF. The DNA of the CDR3 is TGTGCCACCGGAGCGGCGGGGACCCGAATTCGGAACACCGGGGAGCTGTTTTTT.

Many counts were recorded for this clone. The rearrangement uses TRBV5-1 and TRBJ2-7; D remains ambiguous. The ends were cut back, 0 bases at V and 3 bases at J, with 13 bases in the middle. Germline V CDR1 and CDR2: SGHRS, YFSETQ. This CDR3 comprises 15 residues. This CDR3 reads CASSLGIGSFYEQYF. Here the CDR3 DNA reads TGCGCCAGCAGCTTGGGGATCGGATCCTTCTACGAGCAGTACTTC.

This clone has just a few counts. A much larger clone is a single base away; this may be a read error. The chain couples TRBV10-3 to TRBJ2-2; a possible D gene is TRBD2 (5 bases). The germline CDR1 and CDR2 sequences are ENHRY and SYGVKD. CDR3 size: 18 residues. CDR3 sequence (DNA): TGTGCCATCAGTGAGCCGAATATGGGCCTAGTGGCCACCGGGGAGCTGCTTTTT. Translating it yields CAISEPNMGLVATGELLF.

This clone was found many times. The V call is TRBV11-2, the J call TRBJ1-6; maybe TRBD1 (5 bases). Deletions cut 10 bases from V and 9 bases from J, with 19 bases between. The CDR3 is 14 residues long. Germline-derived CDR1 and CDR2 are SGHAT and FQNNGV. The CDR3 sequence is CAIRAGMAISPLHF. For the CDR3, the DNA is TGTGCCATCAGGGCGGGCATGGCGATTTCACCCCTCCACTTT.

This clone was picked up many times. The chain uses TRBV20-1 and TRBJ1-2; D ambiguous. Trimming shortened V by 0 bases and J by 0 bases, and 5 bases separated the two germline ends. CDR1 is DFQATT, CDR2 SNEGSKA, per germline (reference sequence). This CDR3 is 13 amino acids long. The CDR3 region is CSAREISNYGYTF. Here the CDR3 DNA reads TGCAGTGCTAGAGAAATATCTAACTATGGCTACACCTTC.